This TCR beta chain was sequenced in a study of human T cells and chemical hapten exposure. Study information: Patch tests put 0.01% DPC on the upper back, read at 6 days.

Per the study methods: Sample TCR counts, which ranged from roughly 20,000 to 750,000, had a median of approximately 100,000. MiXCR, run by TCRdb on the RACE reads, gives a single entry per CDR3 protein. The V and J calls were determined by TCRdb, not by the authors. The table lists tens of thousands of distinct CDR3 sequences, around 7% of them singletons. This clonotype was found a few times. What it recognizes is unknown. The ends lost 6 bases at V and 6 bases at J; junction bases unmatched: 17. The germline CDR1 and CDR2 sequences are SNHLY and FYNNEI. The CDR3 extends over 18 amino acids. Study-level results: Counts of expanded TCRs at PT1 were positively correlated with patch test score. Clustering by CDR3 similarity yielded significantly more large clusters from expanded TCRs than controls.

Time point reported: pre-sensitization, week 0. Treatment given: therapeutic diphenylcyclopropenone sensitization with weekly scalp DPC. The sequencing used whole blood, collected in connection with sensitization to the hapten diphenylcyclopropenone (DPC). This chain joins TRBV2 and TRBJ2-1; 10 bases are shared with TRBD1. This TCR came from a woman younger than 45 with alopecia areata. Some clones in this sample may be carry-over from other donors' samples. The CDR3 spells CASRPTGGRNRSPNEQFF. The CDR3 nucleotides read TGTGCCAGCAGGCCGACAGGGGGCCGGAACCGCTCACCCAATGAGCAGTTCTTC.